The 14 T cell receptor beta chains in this list originate from one sample, sequenced in a study of blood T cell repertoires in COVID-19. Using immunoSEQ multiplex PCR, the repertoire was profiled, and TCRdb retains in-frame clones only, with some absent. The sample yields fewer than 35,000 clones, about nine tenths seen once. Specimen: peripheral blood. These TCRs come from a human donor in a cohort sampled during active COVID-19. The donor label of this sample is uncertain.

The gene calls are TRBV6-1 and TRBJ2-1; 12 bases line up with TRBD2. The CDR3 sequence is 16 residues long. Looked up from germline, CDR1 is MNHNS and CDR2 is SASEGT. The V gene end was trimmed by 2 bases and the J gene end by 9 bases; junction bases not matched to a gene: 8. The CDR3 is CASSELAGGLGSEQFF. The CDR3 DNA is TGTGCCAGCAGTGAACTAGCGGGGGGGTTAGGTAGTGAGCAGTTCTTC.

This CDR3 reads CASSADFEKLFF. The CDR3 region has the DNA TGTGCCAGCAGCGCCGACTTTGAAAAACTGTTTTTT. V and J are TRBV9 and TRBJ1-4, with unresolved D. The CDR3 is 12 amino acids. Trimming pared 3 bases from V and 7 bases from J, leaving 7 bases between. Looked up from germline, CDR1 is SGDLS and CDR2 is YYNGEE.

The chain couples TRBV7-8 to TRBJ2-3, with TRBD2 matching 13 bases. V shed 5 bases and J 2 bases; nucleotides not matched to a gene: 4. The CDR3 covers 16 residues. The germline CDR1 and CDR2 sequences are SGHVS and FQNEAQ. The CDR3 DNA is TGTGCCAGCAGCCAAGGGACTAGCGGGGTCACAGATACGCAGTATTTT. It yields the protein CASSQGTSGVTDTQYF.

This clone appeared a few times. The J gene is TRBJ1-1, the V gene TRBV7-8, with D perhaps matching TRBD1 (6 bases). The CDR3 consists of 16 residues. Germline V CDR1 and CDR2: SGHVS, FQNEAQ. V lost 5 bases, J lost 0 bases, and 16 bases lay in between. This CDR3 reads CASSPRFDRLNTEAFF. The CDR3 DNA follows: TGTGCCAGCAGCCCCCGTTTCGACAGGTTGAACACTGAAGCTTTCTTT.

The CDR3 DNA reads TGCGCCAGCAGCCAAGGACGGACAGGGGGGACGAACACTGAAGCTTTCTTT. Its translation: CASSQGRTGGTNTEAFF. The rearrangement links TRBV4-1 to TRBJ1-1, with TRBD1 identical over 10 bases. CDR1 and CDR2 from the germline V gene are MGHRA and YSYEKL. V lost 1 base to trimming and J lost 1 base; unmatched junction nucleotides: 6. The CDR3 has 17 amino acids.

The V gene is TRBV6-5, the J gene TRBJ1-1, with TRBD1 identical over 8 bases. The V gene's germline CDR1 is MNHEY and CDR2 SVGAGI. The CDR3 has 12 residues. The trim removed 6 bases at V and 6 bases at J, leaving 3 bases unmatched. CDR3 DNA sequence: TGTGCCAGCAGAAGGACAGGGCCTGAAGCTTTCTTT. Its translation is CASRRTGPEAFF.

This rearrangement joins TRBV29-1 to TRBJ1-2; TRBD1 matches at 8 bases. The CDR3 is made up of 15 amino acids. From germline, CDR1 is SQVTM and CDR2 ANQGSEA. V lost 3 bases, J lost 3 bases, and 9 bases stayed unmatched. In nucleotides, the CDR3 is TGCAGCGTTGATGGTCGGGACAGGACTGACTATGGCTACACCTTC. This sequence encodes CSVDGRDRTDYGYTF.

This clone has only one observation. The V gene is TRBV6-5, the J gene TRBJ2-7; TRBD1 matches 7 bases. The J segment lost 4 bases and the V segment lost 7 bases, leaving 7 bases of the junction unmatched. Per germline, CDR1 MNHEY and CDR2 SVGAGI. This CDR3 is built from 13 residues. CDR3 sequence: CASNRGGSYEQYF. CDR3 nucleotide sequence: TGTGCCAGCAACAGGGGTGGCTCTTACGAGCAGTACTTC.

In this sample, this clone turned up once. This rearrangement joins TRBV7-9 to TRBJ2-5, with D possibly matching TRBD2 (5 bases). CDR1 is SEHNR and CDR2 is FQNEAQ in the germline V gene (reference sequence). The V end was cut by 7 bases, the J end by 1 base, with 10 bases between. The CDR3 runs 13 residues. CDR3 loop: CASTRGSQETQYF. The CDR3 DNA reads as TGTGCCAGCACCCGGGGATCCCAAGAGACCCAGTACTTC.

In this sample, this clone turned up once. The chain joins TRBV28 to TRBJ1-4; D unresolved. Germline V gene lookup returns CDR1 MDHEN and CDR2 SYDVKM. The germline V and J ends were trimmed by 4 bases and 4 bases, with 13 bases remaining between them. The CDR3 spans 15 residues. CDR3 residues: CASSSPTASNEKLFF. CDR3 sequence (DNA): TGTGCCAGCAGTTCCCCGACGGCTAGTAATGAAAAACTGTTTTTT.

The J gene is TRBJ2-3, the V gene TRBV5-6; TRBD2 matches 9 bases. The CDR3 has 14 residues. Germline trimming cut 2 bases from V and 5 bases from J; bases unmatched to any gene: 3. The germline gives CDR1 SGHDT, CDR2 YYEEEE. In nucleotides, the CDR3 is TGTGCCAGCAGCTTAGCGGGGGGAGTAGATACGCAGTATTTT. It is translated as CASSLAGGVDTQYF.

The J gene is TRBJ1-4, the V gene TRBV9; possible D gene TRBD1, 6 bases. This CDR3 contains 15 residues. Germline V gene data show CDR1 as SGDLS and CDR2 as YYNGEE. With 4 bases removed from V and 7 bases from J, the gap between germline ends came to 17 bases. CDR3 coding DNA: TGTGCCAGCAGCTACTCCGGGACACTGAGTGAAAAACTGTTTTTT. Its translation: CASSYSGTLSEKLFF.

The chain links TRBV5-1 to TRBJ2-1, with TRBD2 matching 8 bases. Germline trimming cut 0 bases from V and 6 bases from J; bases unmatched to any gene: 5. Germline V CDR1 and CDR2: SGHRS, YFSETQ. This CDR3 comprises 15 residues. The CDR3 protein is CASSLGTGTSNEQFF. CDR3 nucleotides: TGCGCCAGCAGCTTGGGGACCGGGACTAGCAATGAGCAGTTCTTC.

V and J are TRBV7-3 and TRBJ2-7, with 11 bases identical to TRBD1. The CDR3 consists of 13 residues. The germline gives CDR1 SGHTA, CDR2 FQGTGA. J was trimmed by 6 bases and V by 5 bases; bases with no gene match: 3. CDR3 nucleotide sequence: TGTGCCAGCAGCACCGGGACAGGGGGCGAGCAGTACTTC. Translating it yields CASSTGTGGEQYF.